What follows are 10 T cell receptor beta chains derived from one specimen sequenced in a study of T cell repertoires in cytomegalovirus infection (dated by TCRdb to the late 2010s). The data were produced on an Illumina HiSeq 1500. The raw public reads went through TCRdb reprocessing: fastp at Q25, MiXCR clone calling, in-frame beta chains kept. Each record represents a unique CDR3 protein, reported with the most common genes and DNA among its rows. Here the sample has fewer than 250,000 distinct CDR3 sequences; 9% to 15% occur a single time. 1.5% to 2% of the sample is in the top ten clones. The specimen sequenced was PBMCs. Source of these receptors: a human donor in good health (CMV status not recorded). Some clones in this sample may be carry-over from other donors' samples.

This clonotype came up many times. One end of the junction varies from germline; a read error may be responsible. The rearrangement links TRBV7-3 to TRBJ2-7, with TRBD2 matching 10 bases. The CDR3 covers 15 residues. The germline V gene encodes CDR1 SGHTA and CDR2 FQGTGA. In DNA, the CDR3 is TGTACCAGCAGCCTGGGACTAGCGCCATCCTACGAGCAGTACTTC. Amino acids: CTSSLGLAPSYEQYF.

This clonotype appeared a few times. The chain couples TRBV4-3 to TRBJ2-5; D is undetermined. Germline-derived CDR1 and CDR2 are LGHNA and YSLEER. This CDR3 comprises 16 residues. V lost 1 base to trimming and J lost 2 bases, with 14 bases between them. CDR3 DNA: TGCGCCAGCAGCCAAGGGGCCCAGGACCCACAAGAGACCCAGTACTTC. It codes for CASSQGAQDPQETQYF.

This clonotype was detected a few times. The chain employs TRBV7-2 and TRBJ1-2; D possibly corresponds to TRBD1 (5 bases). V dropped 7 bases and J dropped 8 bases, with 11 bases sitting between them. The CDR3 totals 11 residues. CDR1 is SGHTA, CDR2 FQGNSA, per germline. This CDR3 is CASTPRVGYTF. For the CDR3, the DNA is TGTGCCAGCACCCCCAGGGTCGGCTACACCTTC.

This clonotype was found many times. The chain employs TRBV6-1 and TRBJ2-1; no clear D gene. From germline, CDR1 is MNHNS and CDR2 SASEGT. Trimming took off 5 bases at V and 6 bases at J, with 5 bases between the two ends. The CDR3 covers 11 residues. The CDR3 protein is CASSTRNEQFF. As DNA, the CDR3 is TGTGCCAGCAGTACCCGCAATGAGCAGTTCTTC.

At least ten counts were recorded for this clonotype. This sequence joins TRBV12-3 or TRBV12-4 and TRBJ2-4; TRBD1 is a possible D gene (5 bases). The V and J ends lost 6 bases and 0 bases respectively, with 18 bases between them. The CDR3 extends over 17 amino acids. The CDR3 reads CASSYPPAGLAKNIQYF. The DNA for the CDR3 is TGTGCCAGCAGCTATCCCCCGGCAGGGCTAGCCAAAAACATTCAGTACTTC.

This clonotype was seen at least ten times. This sequence joins TRBV7-2 and TRBJ1-1; D remains unclear. The CDR3 consists of 18 residues. Germline V gives CDR1 SGHTA, CDR2 FQGNSA. Deletions cut 4 bases from V and 1 base from J, with 22 bases between. CDR3 in amino acids: CASSYTTRTDRGNTEAFF. For the CDR3, the DNA is TGTGCCAGCAGCTACACTACCCGGACGGACCGAGGGAACACTGAAGCTTTCTTT. The full variable domain, rest sourced from reference TRBV7-2 and TRBJ1-1, is GAGVSQSPSNKVTEKGKDVELRCDPISGHTALYWYRQSLGQGLEFLIYFQGNSAPDKSGLPSDRFSAERTGGSVSTLTIQRTQQEDSAVYLCASSYTTRTDRGNTEAFFGQGTRLTVV.

This clonotype was seen a few times. The chain recombines TRBV28 with TRBJ1-3; TRBD1 agrees at 7 bases. Trimming took 6 bases from V and 4 from J; bases not matched to a gene: 6. Germline loops: CDR1 MDHEN, CDR2 SYDVKM. This CDR3 has 14 amino acids. CDR3 region: CASSNQGEGNTIYF. CDR3 bases: TGTGCCAGCAGCAATCAGGGGGAAGGAAACACCATATATTTT.

This clonotype came up a few times. This rearrangement joins TRBV7-2 to TRBJ2-1, with 7 bases aligning to TRBD2. Losses at the gene ends were 5 bases for V and 4 bases for J; bases not matched to a gene: 14. Germline V gene data show CDR1 as SGHTA and CDR2 as FQGNSA. This CDR3 is built from 17 residues. The CDR3 DNA sequence: TGTGCCAGCAGCCTACCGACCTTTAGCGGGCGTTACAATGAGCAGTTCTTC. It specifies CASSLPTFSGRYNEQFF.

This clonotype has at least ten counts. V gene TRBV14 combines with J gene TRBJ1-1; no clear D gene. Deletions cut 4 bases from V and 0 bases from J, with 3 bases between. Germline assignment: CDR1 SGHDN and CDR2 FVKESK. There are 12 residues in the CDR3. In DNA form, the CDR3 reads TGTGCCAGCAGCCTCATGAACACTGAAGCTTTCTTT. Encoded protein: CASSLMNTEAFF.

This clonotype appeared many times. The gene calls are TRBV12-3 or TRBV12-4 and TRBJ1-1; no clear D gene. Deletions cut 5 bases from V and 3 bases from J, with 7 bases between. The CDR3 sequence is 12 residues long. This CDR3 reads CASSGFDTEAFF. In nucleotides, the CDR3 is TGTGCCAGCAGTGGGTTCGACACTGAAGCTTTCTTT.